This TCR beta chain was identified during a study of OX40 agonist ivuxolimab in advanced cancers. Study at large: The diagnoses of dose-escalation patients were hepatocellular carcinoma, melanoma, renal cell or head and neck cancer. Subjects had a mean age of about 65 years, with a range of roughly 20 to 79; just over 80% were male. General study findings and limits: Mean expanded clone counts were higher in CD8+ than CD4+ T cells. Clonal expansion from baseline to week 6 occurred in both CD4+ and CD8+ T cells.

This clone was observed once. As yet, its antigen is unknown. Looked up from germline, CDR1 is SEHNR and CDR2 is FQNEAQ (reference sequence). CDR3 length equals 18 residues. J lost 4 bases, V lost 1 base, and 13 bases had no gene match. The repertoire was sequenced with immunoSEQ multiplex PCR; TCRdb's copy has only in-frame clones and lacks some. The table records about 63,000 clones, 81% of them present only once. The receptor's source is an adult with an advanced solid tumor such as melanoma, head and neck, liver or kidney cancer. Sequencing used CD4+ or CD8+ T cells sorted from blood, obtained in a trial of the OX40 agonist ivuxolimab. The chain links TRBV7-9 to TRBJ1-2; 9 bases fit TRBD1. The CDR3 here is CASSLGGGTGTSSYGYTF. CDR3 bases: TGTGCCAGCAGCTTAGGAGGGGGGACAGGGACCTCATCCTATGGCTACACCTTC.